One and the same sample provided the 21 T cell receptor beta chains below, sequenced in a study of T cells in Graves' hyperthyroidism and ophthalmopathy. Authors of the study amplified TCR beta CDR3 regions from RNA transcripts. The study used the HTBI primer set for a first-round RT-PCR of the TCR CDR3. TCRdb used MiXCR to reprocess the multiplex PCR reads, holding one entry per CDR3 protein. The table shows some 500,000 distinct CDR3 sequences, with approximately 24% occurring only once. Material for sequencing was blood. The receptors stem from a woman in her thirties with Graves' ophthalmopathy.

This clonotype was detected many times. The chain uses TRBV11-2 and TRBJ2-7; D is uncertain. The CDR3 has 15 residues. Trimming left V 0 bases short and J 6 bases short, with 15 bases between. Germline CDR1 SGHAT, CDR2 FQNNGV. CDR3 coding DNA: TGTGCCAGCAGCTTAGAGGCTTCTCCGCCCGGCGAGCAGTACTTC. Protein product: CASSLEASPPGEQYF.

This clonotype was recorded many times. The V call is TRBV3-1, the J call TRBJ1-1, with 8 bases matching TRBD1. CDR3 size: 15 residues. V was clipped by 5 bases and J by 4 bases; unmatched bases: 9. Germline CDR1 reads LGHDT; CDR2 reads YNNKEL (reference sequence). CDR3 sequence (DNA): TGTGCCAGCAGCAGATTTTCGGACAGGGTCACTGAAGCTTTCTTT. Its translation: CASSRFSDRVTEAFF.

The chain carries TRBV2 and TRBJ2-7, with D possibly matching TRBD2 (5 bases). The germline V gene has CDR1 SNHLY and CDR2 FYNNEI. V was trimmed by 2 bases and J by 0 bases, leaving 8 bases between them. The CDR3 extends over 14 amino acids. The DNA of the CDR3 is TGTGCCAGCAGTGAAACTAGGATCTCCTACGAGCAGTACTTC. Translated: CASSETRISYEQYF.

The chain links TRBV12-3 or TRBV12-4 to TRBJ1-5; D is unresolved. Trimming stripped 4 bases from V and 3 bases from J, with 10 bases between. This CDR3 spans 14 amino acids. In nucleotides, the CDR3 is TGTGCCAGCAGTTCGTACGGGCCCAATCAGCCCCAGCATTTT. It encodes CASSSYGPNQPQHF.

This clonotype was seen ten or more times. The chain carries TRBV11-2 and TRBJ2-2, with D maybe TRBD2 (5 bases). This CDR3 comprises 13 residues. The V and J ends lost 5 bases and 6 bases respectively, with 10 bases between them. Germline assignment: CDR1 SGHAT and CDR2 FQNNGV. The CDR3 spells CASSRARAGELFF. Here the CDR3 DNA reads TGTGCCAGCAGCAGAGCGAGGGCCGGGGAGCTGTTTTTT.

This clonotype was seen only a few times. This chain uses TRBV24-1 with TRBJ1-2; D possibly corresponds to TRBD1 (6 bases). The CDR3 sequence is 14 residues long. Germline V gene lookup returns CDR1 KGHDR and CDR2 SFDVKD. Trimming cost V 9 bases and J 5 bases, with 18 bases left between them. The CDR3 DNA sequence: TGTGCCACCCAGGACAGCCTCAGTCGTTATGGCTACACCTTC. The encoded protein is CATQDSLSRYGYTF.

J is TRBJ2-7 and V is TRBV20-1; 10 positions match TRBD1. Germline V gives CDR1 DFQATT, CDR2 SNEGSKA (reference sequence). This CDR3 is 12 amino acids long. V was pared by 7 bases and J by 7 bases, with 7 bases of the junction left unmatched. The CDR3 DNA follows: TGCAGTGTCCGGGACAGGGGAGATGAGCAGTACTTC. It yields the protein CSVRDRGDEQYF.

This clonotype was observed many times. This rearrangement joins TRBV6-2 or TRBV6-3 to TRBJ2-6; no reliable D call. Germline-derived CDR1 and CDR2 are MNHEY and SVGEGT. V lost 2 bases to trimming and J lost 0 bases, with 5 bases between them. The CDR3 is 15 residues long. The CDR3: CASSYDNSGANVLTF. CDR3 DNA sequence: TGTGCCAGCAGTTACGACAACTCTGGGGCCAACGTCCTGACTTTC.

This clonotype has a count of ten or more. The chain recombines TRBV11-2 with TRBJ2-5, with D unresolved. With 4 bases removed from V and 4 bases from J, the gap between germline ends came to 16 bases. Looked up from germline, CDR1 is SGHAT and CDR2 is FQNNGV. CDR3 length equals 15 residues. CDR3 protein: CASSSSTGRRETQYF. CDR3 in DNA: TGTGCCAGCAGCTCGTCTACGGGTCGCCGAGAGACCCAGTACTTC.

This clonotype was seen repeatedly, ten times or more. This rearrangement joins TRBV5-1 to TRBJ1-1, with a weak D call TRBD1 (5 bases). Looked up from germline, CDR1 is SGHRS and CDR2 is YFSETQ. V lost 4 bases to trimming and J lost 1 base, with 17 bases between them. The CDR3 sequence is 16 residues long. As DNA, the CDR3 is TGCGCCAGCAGCCTGGGACGGGTGCAACCGAACACTGAAGCTTTCTTT. Translation: CASSLGRVQPNTEAFF.

A few counts support this clonotype. The genes are TRBV6-2 or TRBV6-3 and TRBJ1-1; D gene uncertain. This CDR3 spans 12 amino acids. Germline CDR1 is MNHEY and CDR2 is SVGEGT. The V end lost 2 bases, the J end lost 5 bases, and 6 bases lay between the germline ends. This CDR3 is CASSYGETEAFF. The CDR3, as DNA: TGTGCCAGCAGTTACGGGGAAACTGAAGCTTTCTTT.

This chain links TRBV6-1 with TRBJ2-2, with a weak D call TRBD2 (6 bases). This CDR3 region has 15 residues. Trimming took off 6 bases at V and 0 bases at J, with 11 bases between the two ends. Germline V gene data show CDR1 as MNHNS and CDR2 as SASEGT. CDR3: CASRGAGTNTGELFF. As DNA, the CDR3 is TGTGCCAGCAGGGGAGCGGGTACGAACACCGGGGAGCTGTTTTTT.

This clonotype was observed a few times. This chain connects TRBV28 to TRBJ1-1; maybe TRBD1 (6 bases). V lost 5 bases, J lost 1 base, and 20 bases lay in between. The germline V gene encodes CDR1 MDHEN and CDR2 SYDVKM. CDR3 length: 17 residues. CDR3 in DNA: TGTGCCAGCAGTGCAACCCCATGGACAGTTACGAACACTGAAGCTTTCTTT. Residues: CASSATPWTVTNTEAFF.

This clonotype was seen many times. The CDR3 nucleotides are TGTGCCAGCAGTAGGACCCAGGCCCAAGAGACCCAGTACTTC. As protein: CASSRTQAQETQYF. The V call is TRBV6-5, the J call TRBJ2-5; D is ambiguous. Per germline, CDR1 MNHEY and CDR2 SVGAGI. V gave up 5 bases and J gave up 1 base, with 11 bases separating them. The CDR3 loop spans 14 amino acids.

The rearrangement joins TRBV20-1 to TRBJ2-7; the D gene is possibly TRBD2 (5 bases). The CDR3 spans 12 residues. Deletions cut 7 bases from V and 4 bases from J, with 14 bases between. CDR1 and CDR2 (germline): DFQATT, SNEGSKA (reference sequence). CDR3 loop: CSGSGTPYEQYF. CDR3 sequence (DNA): TGCAGTGGAAGCGGAACCCCTTACGAGCAGTACTTC.

The gene calls are TRBV30 and TRBJ2-2; no reliable D call. There are 15 residues in the CDR3. Germline CDR1 reads GTSNPN; CDR2 reads SVGIG (reference sequence). V lost 0 bases to trimming and J lost 4 bases, with 12 bases between them. CDR3 protein: CAWSVLPGFTGELFF. In nucleotides, the CDR3 is TGTGCCTGGAGTGTACTTCCTGGGTTCACCGGGGAGCTGTTTTTT.

The rearrangement uses TRBV7-9 and TRBJ1-1; no firm D call. The CDR3 has 15 residues. Trimming stripped 1 base from V and 1 base from J, with 10 bases between. Germline V gene data show CDR1 as SEHNR and CDR2 as FQNEAQ (reference sequence). Here the CDR3 DNA reads TGTGCCAGCAGCTTAGGGGGATCTTCGAACACTGAAGCTTTCTTT. The encoded protein is CASSLGGSSNTEAFF.

The sample holds many counts of this clonotype. The DNA for the CDR3 is TGTGCCAGCAGCGTGGACGGGGGGGATAGTCAGCCCCAGCATTTT. Amino acids: CASSVDGGDSQPQHF. The rearrangement uses TRBV7-6 and TRBJ1-5; the D gene is possibly TRBD1 (5 bases). Germline assignment: CDR1 SGHVS and CDR2 FNYEAQ. The CDR3 is 15 residues long. V gave up 5 bases and J gave up 6 bases, with 17 bases separating them.

The table lists this clonotype with a few counts. The chain carries TRBV7-9 and TRBJ1-1, with D perhaps matching TRBD1 (6 bases). V was trimmed by 2 bases and J by 0 bases, leaving 10 bases between them. Germline CDR1 reads SEHNR; CDR2 reads FQNEAQ (reference sequence). The length of the CDR3 is 15 residues. CDR3 loop: CASSLWDTMNTEAFF. As DNA, the CDR3 is TGTGCCAGCAGCTTATGGGACACCATGAACACTGAAGCTTTCTTT.

The rearrangement joins TRBV11-2 to TRBJ1-2, with D perhaps TRBD1 (6 bases). CDR1 is SGHAT and CDR2 is FQNNGV in the germline V gene. Trimming removed 3 bases at V and 7 bases at J, with 12 bases between. There are 13 residues in the CDR3. The CDR3 is CASSLNRERGYTF. The CDR3, as DNA: TGTGCCAGCAGCTTGAACAGGGAGCGTGGCTACACCTTC.

This clonotype was seen ten or more times. The chain couples TRBV19 to TRBJ1-2, with TRBD1 as a possible D gene (5 bases). Germline assignment: CDR1 LNHDA and CDR2 SQIVND (reference sequence). There are 12 residues in the CDR3. Trimming pared 4 bases from V and 7 bases from J, leaving 10 bases between. The CDR3 bases are TGTGCCAGTAGTAATCAGGGTTCTGGCTACACCTTC. Protein: CASSNQGSGYTF.